This T cell receptor beta chain was recovered during a study of cytomegalovirus exposure and HLA in healthy donors. Study findings and constraints: Most TCRs appeared rarely, but some public TCRs recurred in many donors. Within the 100 to 150 validation repertoires, first-cohort TCR clusters tended to co-occur, according to a later analysis. It was fewer than 200 TCR beta chains that were listed as cytomegalovirus-associated.

Germline values: CDR1 MNHEY, CDR2 SMNVEV (reference sequence). This CDR3 comprises 18 residues. The V segment lost 7 bases and the J segment 4 bases; nucleotides outside the gene matches: 17. This clone was recorded once. Its antigen is not known. Assay used: immunoSEQ multiplex PCR; TCRdb lists only in-frame clones, some missing. The repertoire holds 97,000 or so clones, with around 88% as singletons. The chain employs TRBV27 and TRBJ2-3; 10 bases are a match to TRBD2. The sequence derives from a woman younger than 45 in good health and CMV-seronegative. The sample consisted of PBMCs. The CDR3 sequence is CASTPMLRTSGTSDTQYF. As DNA, the CDR3 is TGTGCCAGCACCCCCATGCTGCGAACTAGCGGGACATCAGATACGCAGTATTTT.